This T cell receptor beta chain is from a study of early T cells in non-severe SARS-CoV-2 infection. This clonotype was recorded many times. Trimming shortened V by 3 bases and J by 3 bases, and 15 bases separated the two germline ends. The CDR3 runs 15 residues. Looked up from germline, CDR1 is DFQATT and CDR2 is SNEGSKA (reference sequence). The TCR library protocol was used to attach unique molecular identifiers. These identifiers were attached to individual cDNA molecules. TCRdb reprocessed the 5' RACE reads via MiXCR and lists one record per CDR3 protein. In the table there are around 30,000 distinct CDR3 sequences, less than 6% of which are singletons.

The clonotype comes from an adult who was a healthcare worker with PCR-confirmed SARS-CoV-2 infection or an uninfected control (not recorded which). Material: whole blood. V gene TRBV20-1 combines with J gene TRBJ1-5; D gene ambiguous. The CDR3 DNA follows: TGCAGTGCTAGCGAAATTGGGAAAACCAATCAGCCCCAGCATTTT. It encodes CSASEIGKTNQPQHF.